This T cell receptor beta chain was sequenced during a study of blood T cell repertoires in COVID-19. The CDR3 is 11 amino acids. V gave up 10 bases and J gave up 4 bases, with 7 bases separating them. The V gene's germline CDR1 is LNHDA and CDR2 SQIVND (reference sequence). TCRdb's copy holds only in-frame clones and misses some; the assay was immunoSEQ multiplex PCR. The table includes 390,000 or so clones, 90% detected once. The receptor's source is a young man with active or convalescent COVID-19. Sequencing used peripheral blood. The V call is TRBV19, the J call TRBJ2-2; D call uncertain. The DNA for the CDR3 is TGTGCCACGCGAATCACCGGGGAGCTGTTTTTT. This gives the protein CATRITGELFF.